Listed here is a single TCR beta chain. The antigen remains undetermined. Germline V lookup: CDR1 SGDLS, CDR2 YYNGEE. This CDR3 is 14 amino acids long. The V and J ends lost 1 base and 1 base respectively, with 8 bases between them. This entry comes from a study of T cells in Graves' hyperthyroidism and ophthalmopathy. Diagnostic assessment was based on clinical symptoms, serum thyroxine and TRAb, thyroid ultrasound and orbital computed tomography. Study results and caveats: Ophthalmopathy, as predicted by the model, came a median about six months after the prediction. Within blood appeared most thyroid clonotypes that had expanded above 0.001.

Researchers took RNA transcripts and amplified the TCR beta CDR3 regions from them. The HTBI primer set served for first-round RT-PCR of the TCR CDR3. TCRdb re-analysed the multiplex PCR reads in MiXCR, keeping a single row per CDR3 protein. The sample lists approximately 610,000 distinct CDR3 sequences; roughly 15% were seen once. The sequence was obtained from a woman aged 40 to 55 with Graves' ophthalmopathy. The chain has TRBV9 and TRBJ2-5; D remains ambiguous. What was sequenced was blood. This CDR3 is CASSVLAFQETQYF. CDR3 sequence (DNA): TGTGCCAGCAGCGTACTGGCGTTCCAAGAGACCCAGTACTTC.